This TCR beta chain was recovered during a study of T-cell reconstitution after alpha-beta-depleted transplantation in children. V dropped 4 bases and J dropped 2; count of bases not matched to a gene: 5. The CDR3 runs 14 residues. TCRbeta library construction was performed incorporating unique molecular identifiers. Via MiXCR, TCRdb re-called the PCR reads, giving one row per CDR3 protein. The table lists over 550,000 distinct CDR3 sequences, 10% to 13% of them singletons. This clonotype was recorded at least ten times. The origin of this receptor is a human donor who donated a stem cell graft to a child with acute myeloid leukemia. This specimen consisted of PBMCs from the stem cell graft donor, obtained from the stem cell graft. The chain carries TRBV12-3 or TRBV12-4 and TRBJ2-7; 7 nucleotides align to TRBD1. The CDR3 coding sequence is TGTGCCAGCAGTTCCACAGGGGTGACCTACGAGCAGTACTTC. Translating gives CASSSTGVTYEQYF.